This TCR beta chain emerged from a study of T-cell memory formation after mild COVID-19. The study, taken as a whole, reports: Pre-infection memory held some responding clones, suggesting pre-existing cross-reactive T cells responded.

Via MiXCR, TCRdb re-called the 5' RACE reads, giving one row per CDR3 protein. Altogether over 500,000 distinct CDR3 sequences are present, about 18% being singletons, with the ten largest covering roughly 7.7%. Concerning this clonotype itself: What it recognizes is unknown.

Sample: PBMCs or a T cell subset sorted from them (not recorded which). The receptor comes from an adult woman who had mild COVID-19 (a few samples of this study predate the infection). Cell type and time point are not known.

Here the CDR3 reads CASSGTGGASYEQYF. Here the CDR3 DNA reads TGTGCCAGCAGTGGGACAGGGGGCGCCTCCTACGAGCAGTACTTC. This chain connects TRBV6-6 to TRBJ2-7; 12 positions agree with TRBD1. The V gene end was trimmed by 5 bases and the J gene end by 0 bases; junction bases not matched to a gene: 2. CDR3 length equals 15 residues. Germline CDR1 is MNHNY and CDR2 is SVGAGI (reference sequence).